This TCR beta chain is from a study of Graves' ophthalmopathy and Graves' hyperthyroidism (dated by TCRdb to 2017 to 2018). For the wider study: Peripheral blood was collected before any treatment was given, at the time of initial diagnosis. The study used signatures of the TCR beta repertoire to tell Graves' ophthalmopathy apart from Graves' hyperthyroidism and to predict which patients would progress to ophthalmopathy. In total, 135 blood samples were TCR-sequenced: approximately 40 ophthalmopathy, some 72 hyperthyroidism and some 17 hyperthyroidism-to-ophthalmopathy patients. To explore V-J signatures that distinguish ophthalmopathy from hyperthyroidism, a discovery set of 90 to 100 patients was enrolled, made up of 43 with ophthalmopathy and fewer than 60 with stable hyperthyroidism. The independent validation cohort included about 19 hyperthyroidism patients plus 17 patients who later progressed from hyperthyroidism to ophthalmopathy. In about six hyperthyroidism patients, the T-cell repertoires found in thyroid tissue were compared with those found in blood. Following sampling, methimazole starting at 30 mg daily was administered to hyperthyroidism patients, and high-dose intravenous methylprednisolone was administered to ophthalmopathy patients.

In its sample, this clonotype was seen many times. This clone's antigen is unknown. Base qualities are not provided; no much larger clone lies one nucleotide away. V is pruned by 3 bases and J by 0 bases, leaving 6 bases of the junction without a gene match. The CDR3 runs 16 amino acids, cysteine and phenylalanine included. Only the CDR3 DNA stays, 48 bases, in frame from base 1. Based on the germline V gene (reference sequence), the CDR1 and CDR2 sequences are GTSNPN and SVGIG. Ophthalmopathy patients had moderately to severely active disease, Clinical Activity Score of at least 3, NOSPECS grade of at least 4, and disease duration under 3 months. Patients with other autoimmune diseases, uncontrolled infections, pregnancy or lactation were excluded from the study. Clinical symptoms, serum thyroxine, TRAb, thyroid ultrasound and orbital computed tomography formed the basis of the diagnosis. PBMCs were isolated from around 10 ml of fresh peripheral blood by Ficoll-Paque density gradient centrifugation. Trizol reagent was used to extract the total RNA, and its quality was then checked on an Agilent 2100 Bioanalyzer.

For repertoire sequencing, TCR beta CDR3 regions were amplified from RNA transcripts. The first round was an RT-PCR using HTBI primers with the Qiagen OneStep RT-PCR kit, and this first round was followed by a second-round multiplex PCR, then size selection and purification. Sequencing of the libraries was carried out on an Illumina HiSeq2000 in paired-end mode with 100 bp reads. In the original analysis: SOAPnuke was used to process the reads, removing any read that contained adapters or uncalled bases, had a mean Phred below 15, or lacked an exact match to the constant primer or identifier. High-quality paired reads were merged with COPE v1.2.5. Unique nucleotide sequences were defined as clonotypes and aligned to IMGT TRB V, D and J references using MiTCR v1.1. The analysis was limited to V-J combinations with a frequency above 0.0001, which together covered 98% to 99.2% of repertoires. For each V-J combination, a TCR clonal expansion and chaos score was defined as F50 clonal expansion divided by the chaos observed in the TCRdist matrix. Welch's t-statistics and random forest were used to narrow the features down to 10 to 15 V-J combinations, which were then fed into a naive Bayes classifier. Thyroid-blood repertoire similarity was quantified with the Morisita-Horn index. Starting from the raw public reads, TCRdb applied fastp trimming at Q25, assembled clones with MiXCR and retained in-frame beta chains. Entries that share a CDR3 protein sequence are merged under the most common genes and DNA. The V and J calls and clone size are TCRdb's, not the authors'. The sample records about 340,000 distinct CDR3 sequences, roughly 16% of which are singletons. Clones ranked in the top ten supply over 9% of the sample.

Broader findings and caveats from the paper: No statistical method was used to set the sample size in advance, and the investigators knew which group each participant was assigned to. In validation, the model predicted ophthalmopathy progression with 55% to 71% sensitivity and roughly 78% specificity; some 13 predicted patients were CT-confirmed with GO in a median of about 7.1 months. Most expanded thyroid clonotypes with frequency above 0.001 were also detected in blood, suggesting blood repertoires may reflect the thyroid immune response. In cross-validation, the 13-signature model distinguished ophthalmopathy from stable hyperthyroidism with 87.88% sensitivity and 81.08% specificity, while in the test set the corresponding values were about 79% and 69%.

The sequence was obtained from an adult man with Graves' ophthalmopathy. The chain joins TRBV30 to TRBJ1-3; 9 central bases correspond to TRBD1. Sample: peripheral blood. The CDR3 protein is CAWRRDRALSGNTIYF. The DNA reads TGTGCCTGGAGGAGGGACAGGGCCCTCTCTGGAAACACCATATATTTT.